This T cell receptor beta chain was obtained from a study of regulatory T cells in long-lasting Graves disease (dated by TCRdb to the early 2020s). Background for the entire study: Newly diagnosed Graves' disease patients had taken antithyroid drugs for less than 3 months. Persistent Graves' disease patients were compared with newly diagnosed Graves' disease patients by peripheral blood TCR sequencing and RNA sequencing. The study was conducted in China and was registered as a clinical trial. A total of some 35 samples underwent TCR sequencing, from some 13 patients with persistent Graves' disease and 20 or so patients with newly diagnosed Graves' disease.

The time point label here, explained by the study, means: newly diagnosed GD, antithyroid drugs for less than 3 months. For both TCR sequencing and RNA sequencing, RNA was extracted from PBMCs using TRIzol. Graves' disease was diagnosed according to American Thyroid Association guidelines. The patients came from an endocrinology department in Xi'an, China. Each patient gave approximately 9 milliliters of peripheral blood, collected in an EDTA anticoagulant tube. Ficoll Paque Plus density gradient separation was used to isolate PBMCs, and no further T cell sorting was done. An Agilent 2100 Bioanalyzer and agarose gel were used to check RNA quality, while a NanoDrop 2000 measured RNA concentration. The V end loses 5 bases and the J end loses 5 bases, and a stretch of 13 bases separates them. There are 13 amino acids in the CDR3, from cysteine to phenylalanine inclusive. Solely the CDR3 DNA is kept, with 39 bases framed from the first base. CDR1 and CDR2 are drawn from the germline V gene: SGHNT, YENEEA.

Libraries were constructed by multiplex PCR. The sequencer was an Illumina HiSeq 4000. TCR beta libraries were built with iRepertoire HTBI primers and Arm-PCR amplification of CDR3 regions. Before sequencing, the PCR products underwent gel purification. The authors processed their data as follows. Gene usage analysis of CDR3 amino acid clonotypes relied on the roughly 60 TRBV and 14 TRBJ segments identified across samples. Filtered high-quality paired reads were merged into contigs using COPE and FqMerger. BLAST was used to align contigs to IMGT TRBV, TRBD and TRBJ reference genes, and CDR3 was defined according to IMGT. Any clonotype with a frequency above 0.1% was classified as a highly expanded clone. Repertoire diversity was measured by Shannon entropy, and V-J evenness by the Gini coefficient. Public clonotypes were defined as clonotypes shared by more than one individual. TCRdb trimmed the raw reads at Q25, called clones with MiXCR and kept productive beta chains. Entries that share a CDR3 protein sequence are merged under the most common genes and DNA. The V and J calls reflect TCRdb's pipeline rather than the authors' work. The sample table shows 250,000 to 300,000 distinct CDR3 sequences, and about 18% are seen once. The top ten clones comprise 12% to 15% of the sample.

The full study reports these points: Persistent disease showed preferential use of TRBV28, TRBJ1-2 and TRBJ2-5, whereas newly diagnosed disease favored TRBV20-1 and TRBJ2-1. Only the TCR beta chain was sequenced and analyzed. The study examined only peripheral blood because the primary lesion, thyroid tissue, could not be accessed. A larger number of public clonotypes was shared among persistent patients (2,741) than among newly diagnosed patients (about 990). Compared with newly diagnosed patients, persistent Graves' disease patients had lower TCR Shannon entropy and fewer highly expanded clones, which suggests clonal expansion. The authors noted that the small sample size was a limitation that may lower accuracy.

The table lists this clonotype with many counts. The antigen it recognizes is unknown. No base-level quality is on record; no much larger clone is a single base apart. Separately, the same data were catalogued under a study of T cells in Graves' hyperthyroidism and ophthalmopathy. The second study, in turn, reports: Stable Graves' hyperthyroidism was defined as no progression to ophthalmopathy during 18 months of follow-up. Hyperthyroidism patients were newly diagnosed, with disease duration under 2 months, and aged 18 to 65 years. The study excluded patients with uncontrolled infections, other autoimmune diseases, pregnancy or lactation. Diagnoses were established on the basis of clinical symptoms, serum thyroxine and TRAb, thyroid ultrasound, and orbital computed tomography. The TCR CDR3 was subjected to a first round of RT-PCR using the HTBI primer set and the Qiagen OneStep RT-PCR kit. Blood samples also contained most of the expanded thyroid clonotypes (frequency above 0.001), which suggests that blood repertoires may reflect thyroid immune responses. A model built on a 13 V-J signature distinguished ophthalmopathy from stable hyperthyroidism, reaching around 88% sensitivity and about 81% specificity in cross-validation and 80%/75% in testing. During validation, the model predicted progression to ophthalmopathy a median of approximately 6 months ahead of onset, with around 70% sensitivity and almost 75% specificity. TCR V-J signatures able to tell the groups apart were searched for in a discovery cohort of approximately 95 patients, of whom around 43 had Graves' ophthalmopathy and around 58 had stable Graves' hyperthyroidism. Prospective prediction of ophthalmopathy was tested in an independent validation cohort of approximately 19 hyperthyroidism patients and some 17 patients who later progressed to ophthalmopathy. For training and testing, the 110 or so patients in the discovery cohort were randomly divided in a 7:3 ratio. The study also compared thyroid tissue and blood T-cell repertoires from roughly 6 Graves' hyperthyroidism patients. Following sampling, methimazole starting at 30 mg daily was given to hyperthyroidism patients, and high-dose intravenous methylprednisolone was given to ophthalmopathy patients. Libraries were constructed in a second round of multiplex PCR, after which size selection and purification were performed. Paired-end sequencing of the libraries was performed with 100 bp reads on an Illumina HiSeq2000. Raw data were processed with SOAPnuke, discarding reads with adapters, uncalled bases, mean Phred below 15, or no exact constant-primer or identifier match. High-quality paired reads were merged using COPE v1.2.5, and each unique nucleotide sequence was defined as a clonotype. MiTCR v1.1 was used to align the clonotypes against IMGT TRBV, TRBD and TRBJ reference segments. The analysis was restricted to V-J combinations with a frequency above 0.0001, which together covered 99% to 99.2% of the repertoires. The TCS score was defined as the ratio of F50 (clonal expansion) to E x V (chaos), calculated using BLOSUM62-based TCRdist between CDR3 peptides within each V-J. Welch's t-statistics and random forest reduced around 520 V-J features to 10 to 15, which were used in a naive Bayes classifier (R e1071). No statistical method was used to set the sample size in advance, and investigators knew the group allocation. According to the paper, TCR Vbeta CDR3 sequencing was carried out on over 130 peripheral blood samples, which came from about 45 ophthalmopathy, some 73 hyperthyroidism and approximately 17 progressor patients.

Sequencing was performed on peripheral blood mononuclear cells (PBMCs), taken at new diagnosis, from a patient treated with antithyroid drugs. The chain is assembled from TRBV11-3 and TRBJ2-7, with TRBD1 perhaps the D gene, on 5 matching bases. This sequence originates from a woman aged 25 to 39 with Graves disease. Donor details come from another sample of the same person, matched by shared clones. The nucleotides read TGTGCCAGCAGCCAGGGTGTCGGGCACGAGCAGTACTTC. It is translated as CASSQGVGHEQYF.